This TCR beta chain was identified in a study of blood T cell repertoires in COVID-19. Whole-study context: Samples taken during acute and convalescent COVID-19 were collected in the United States, Italy and Spain. PBMCs, B-cell-depleted T cells, or T cells provided the cDNA or gDNA that made up the material.

In the original analysis: Estimation of nucleated cell counts was performed using reference gene primer amplification. This table comes from immunoSEQ multiplex PCR, and its TCRdb copy is limited to in-frame clones, with some not included. V, J and clone size are those of that table, while D and trimming were read from the DNA. This table has 140,000 or so clones, 70% to 90% appearing once. This study enrolled people aged about 18 to 100 from under 25 US geographic areas. The CDR3 length is 18 residues. Unmatched junction bases numbered 18, after V lost 4 bases and J lost 5 bases. In germline, CDR1 is SGHKS, CDR2 YYEKEE (reference sequence).

This receptor was obtained from a woman aged 45-65 years with acute COVID-19. The chain links TRBV5-5 to TRBJ2-3, with 8 bases identical to TRBD2. Input material: PBMCs or T cells enriched from blood (not recorded which). CDR3 in amino acids: CASSVLPRGGRGGDTQYF. DNA of the CDR3: TGTGCCAGCAGCGTTTTGCCCCGGGGGGGGCGAGGAGGAGATACGCAGTATTTT. The full variable domain, rest sourced from reference TRBV5-5 and TRBJ2-3, is DAGVTQSPTHLIKTRGQQVTLRCSPISGHKSVSWYQQVLGQGPQFIFQYYEKEERGRGNFPDRFSARQFPNYSSELNVNALLLGDSALYLCASSVLPRGGRGGDTQYFGPGTRLTVL.